A single sample gave rise to the 31 T cell receptor beta chains below, sequenced in a study of T cell responses to AZD1222 COVID-19 vaccine. Assay used: immunoSEQ multiplex PCR; TCRdb lists only in-frame clones, some missing. The data hold approximately 100,000 clones, with 70% to 90% observed a single time. The sequences come from peripheral blood, collected 28 days after the second AZD1222 dose. The receptors derive from an adult who received the AZD1222 COVID-19 vaccine.

A few counts support this clone. The CDR3 DNA sequence: TGTGCCAGCAGCGCCTCGGTTGTTATTGGGACGTCCGCCCCCTCACCCCTCCACTTT. This gives the protein CASSASVVIGTSAPSPLHF. The rearrangement links TRBV13 to TRBJ1-6; perhaps TRBD1 as D (5 bases). Trimming cost V 5 bases and J 10 bases, with 30 bases left between them. The CDR3 runs 19 residues. Germline V gives CDR1 PRHDT, CDR2 FYEKMQ (reference sequence).

The chain joins TRBV14 to TRBJ1-6, with a possible D match to TRBD1 (5 bases). V was clipped by 3 bases and J by 13 bases, with 22 bases between them. The CDR3 sequence is 16 residues long. Germline V gene sequence: CDR1 SGHDN, CDR2 FVKESK. This CDR3 reads CASSHHYPGLFFPLHF. The CDR3 DNA is TGTGCCAGCAGCCACCATTACCCGGGACTTTTTTTCCCCCTCCACTTT.

CDR3 protein: CASSPTDLDTQYF. As DNA, the CDR3 is TGTGCCAGCAGCCCCACGGACCTAGATACGCAGTATTTT. The chain employs TRBV7-3 and TRBJ2-3; D not certain. The length of the CDR3 is 13 residues. CDR1 and CDR2 from the germline V gene are SGHTA and FQGTGA. Trimming cost V 5 bases and J 5 bases, with 11 bases left between them.

The CDR3 sequence is CASSLSPGSQPQHF. CDR3 coding DNA: TGTGCCAGCAGTTTATCGCCAGGGTCACAGCCCCAGCATTTT. The genes are TRBV27 and TRBJ1-5, with D possibly matching TRBD1 (5 bases). The CDR3 extends over 14 amino acids. Looked up from germline, CDR1 is MNHEY and CDR2 is SMNVEV (reference sequence). V was pared by 0 bases and J by 7 bases, with 10 bases between.

This chain connects TRBV29-1 to TRBJ1-1; tentatively, D is TRBD1 (6 bases). The CDR3 extends over 14 amino acids. Germline lookup yields CDR1 SQVTM and CDR2 ANQGSEA. Deletions cut 6 bases from V and 4 bases from J, with 18 bases between. CDR3 nucleotide sequence: TGCAGCGTGGTAAGGAGGGGGGGAAGCACTGAAGCTTTCTTT. The encoded protein is CSVVRRGGSTEAFF.

This rearrangement joins TRBV20-1 to TRBJ1-1; D uncertain. Germline V CDR1 and CDR2: DFQATT, SNEGSKA (reference sequence). This CDR3 has 11 residues. V lost 1 base to trimming and J lost 10 bases, with 10 bases between them. The CDR3 sequence: CSARGADVAFF. For the CDR3, the DNA is TGCAGTGCTAGAGGCGCGGACGTAGCTTTCTTT.

The V and J genes are TRBV6-5 and TRBJ2-1; D is possibly TRBD1 or TRBD2 (5 bases each). V dropped 3 bases and J dropped 4 bases, with 10 bases sitting between them. Per the germline V gene, CDR1 is MNHEY and CDR2 is SVGAGI. There are 14 residues in the CDR3. Written as DNA, the CDR3 is TGTGCCAGCAGTTATGGGGGAAGGTACAATGAGCAGTTCTTC. Translating gives CASSYGGRYNEQFF.

The V and J genes are TRBV6-5 and TRBJ2-5, with D perhaps matching TRBD2 (7 bases). Trimming took 6 bases from V and 5 from J, leaving 19 bases between them. The CDR3 sequence is 15 residues long. Germline V gene lookup returns CDR1 MNHEY and CDR2 SVGAGI. DNA for the CDR3: TGTGCCAGCAGAACTCCCGGGGGGCATGTTGAGACCCAGTACTTC. Encoded protein: CASRTPGGHVETQYF.

V and J are TRBV7-2 and TRBJ1-6; D unclear. Trimming cost V 1 base and J 0 bases, with 4 bases left between them. The germline CDR1 and CDR2 sequences are SGHTA and FQGNSA. This CDR3 has 15 residues. The CDR3 nucleotides are TGTGCCAGCAGCTTAGAGAGCTCCTATAATTCACCCCTCCACTTT. It yields the protein CASSLESSYNSPLHF.

The rearrangement uses TRBV24-1 and TRBJ1-1; 12 bases fit TRBD1. The junction had 17 bases not matched to a gene; V was cut back by 5 bases and J by 2 bases. The germline V gene has CDR1 KGHDR and CDR2 SFDVKD. The CDR3 has 20 residues. This CDR3 reads CATSASGQGALPSLNTEAFF. The DNA for the CDR3 is TGTGCCACCAGTGCCTCGGGACAGGGGGCCCTCCCCTCCTTAAACACTGAAGCTTTCTTT.

This chain uses TRBV9 with TRBJ1-5, with D perhaps matching TRBD1 (6 bases). This CDR3 is 16 amino acids long. Trimming shortened V by 2 bases and J by 4 bases, and 16 bases separated the two germline ends. The germline gives CDR1 SGDLS, CDR2 YYNGEE. Written as DNA, the CDR3 is TGTGCCAGCAGCGTTAATGCCGGGGGGGCGAATCAGCCCCAGCATTTT. Translated: CASSVNAGGANQPQHF.

This clone was observed a single time. The chain uses TRBV6-5 and TRBJ1-5; D unclear. V shed 0 bases and J shed 6 bases, with 6 bases lying between them. The CDR3 is 13 amino acids. CDR1 is MNHEY, CDR2 SVGAGI, per germline. The CDR3 sequence is CASSYSWSQPQHF. The CDR3 region has the DNA TGTGCCAGCAGTTACTCGTGGAGTCAGCCCCAGCATTTT.

V is TRBV19 and J is TRBJ2-7, with 8 bases fitting TRBD2. V trimming: 9 bases; J trimming: 3 bases; junction bases outside the gene matches: 7. Germline V gene lookup returns CDR1 LNHDA and CDR2 SQIVND (reference sequence). CDR3 size: 13 residues. The chain's CDR3 is CASSAGDIYEQYF. As DNA, the CDR3 is TGTGCCAGCTCAGCGGGAGATATCTACGAGCAGTACTTC.

This chain uses TRBV18 with TRBJ2-7; the D gene is possibly TRBD1 (5 bases). The CDR3 consists of 13 residues. Germline V gives CDR1 KGHSH, CDR2 LQKENI. Trimming stripped 6 bases from V and 6 bases from J, with 15 bases between. For the CDR3, the DNA is TGTGCCAGCTCGCCTAACGGACAATCCGAGCAGTACTTC. Translating it yields CASSPNGQSEQYF.

This chain uses TRBV7-2 with TRBJ1-5; 9 nucleotides agree with TRBD1. The CDR3 is 15 amino acids. Trimming at V came to 5 bases and at J to 7 bases, leaving 9 bases not matched to a gene. CDR1 and CDR2 from the germline V gene are SGHTA and FQGNSA. CDR3 sequence: CASSPGTGPGQPQHF. The CDR3 nucleotides read TGTGCCAGCAGCCCGGGGACAGGGCCGGGGCAGCCCCAGCATTTT.

The V and J genes are TRBV28 and TRBJ1-4, with a tentative D call TRBD1 (5 bases). From germline, CDR1 is MDHEN and CDR2 SYDVKM. The CDR3 is 13 residues long. With 2 bases removed from V and 8 bases from J, the gap between germline ends came to 9 bases. The CDR3 sequence: CASSLAGAEKLFF. As DNA, the CDR3 is TGTGCCAGCAGTTTAGCTGGGGCAGAAAAACTGTTTTTT.

The chain links TRBV28 to TRBJ2-3; TRBD1 might be the D (5 bases). The CDR3 length is 17 residues. Germline CDR1 MDHEN, CDR2 SYDVKM. The germline V and J ends were trimmed by 4 bases and 2 bases, with 19 bases remaining between them. In nucleotides, the CDR3 is TGTGCCAGCAGTTCAGCCGGCAAGGGGCTGGCCACAGATACGCAGTATTTT. Amino acid sequence: CASSSAGKGLATDTQYF.

The CDR3 region is CAWRSRQGVYTIYF. The CDR3, as DNA: TGTGCCTGGAGGTCGAGACAGGGGGTGTACACCATATATTTT. The chain couples TRBV30 to TRBJ1-3; 9 bases are shared with TRBD1. CDR1 and CDR2 from the germline V gene are GTSNPN and SVGIG (reference sequence). V dropped 3 bases and J dropped 8; count of bases not matched to a gene: 8. This CDR3 is built from 14 residues.

In this sample, this clone turned up many times. CDR3 in DNA: TGCAGCGTCACAGGGACAGTTGCCTCCTACGAGCAGTACTTC. This sequence encodes CSVTGTVASYEQYF. The chain joins TRBV29-1 to TRBJ2-7; 7 bases line up with TRBD1. Germline V lookup: CDR1 SQVTM, CDR2 ANQGSEA. J was trimmed by 0 bases and V by 6 bases; bases with no gene match: 8. The CDR3 totals 14 residues.

V usage is TRBV5-4 and J usage is TRBJ2-1; 9 bases are a match to TRBD2. Germline V lookup: CDR1 SGHNT, CDR2 YYREEE (reference sequence). This CDR3 spans 15 amino acids. Germline trimming cut 0 bases from V and 3 bases from J; bases unmatched to any gene: 1. Here the CDR3 reads CASSLASGNYNEQFF. In nucleotides, the CDR3 is TGTGCCAGCAGCTTGGCTAGCGGGAACTACAATGAGCAGTTCTTC. Variable domain in full (rest from reference TRBV5-4 and TRBJ2-1): ETGVTQSPTHLIKTRGQQVTLRCSSQSGHNTVSWYQQALGQGPQFIFQYYREEENGRGNFPPRFSGLQFPNYSSELNVNALELDDSALYLCASSLASGNYNEQFFGPGTRLTVL.

The chain uses TRBV6-6 and TRBJ1-4, with D uncertain. This CDR3 comprises 14 residues. From germline, CDR1 is MNHNY and CDR2 SVGAGI (reference sequence). V was shortened by 0 bases and J by 8 bases, with 10 bases between the two germline ends. The CDR3 coding sequence is TGTGCCAGCAGTTACTCTACCCGGAGGGAAAAACTGTTTTTT. Translated, it gives CASSYSTRREKLFF.

V is TRBV6-5 and J is TRBJ2-7, with a tentative D call TRBD1 (6 bases). CDR1 and CDR2 (germline): MNHEY, SVGAGI. The V and J ends lost 0 bases and 3 bases respectively, with 12 bases between them. The CDR3 covers 15 residues. CDR3 sequence: CASSYSPQGYYEQYF. The CDR3 DNA is TGTGCCAGCAGTTACTCCCCACAGGGATACTACGAGCAGTACTTC.

This clone is deemed medium-sized. Other DNA sequences in the sample encode the same CDR3. The gene calls are TRBV7-9 and TRBJ2-2, with a possible D match to TRBD1 (6 bases). The length of the CDR3 is 13 residues. Germline V gene sequence: CDR1 SEHNR, CDR2 FQNEAQ (reference sequence). Trimming took off 2 bases at V and 5 bases at J, with 6 bases between the two ends. The CDR3 sequence is CASSLTGTGELFF. CDR3 sequence (DNA): TGTGCCAGCAGCTTAACAGGGACCGGGGAGCTGTTTTTT.

The chain joins TRBV19 to TRBJ1-5; 7 nucleotides agree with TRBD1. CDR1 and CDR2 (germline): LNHDA, SQIVND (reference sequence). The V gene end was trimmed by 8 bases and the J gene end by 6 bases; junction bases not matched to a gene: 7. This CDR3 comprises 13 residues. The CDR3 DNA reads TGTGCCAGTCAAGACAGGGCTGCTCAGCCCCAGCATTTT. As protein: CASQDRAAQPQHF.

This chain connects TRBV6-5 to TRBJ2-5, with 10 bases fitting TRBD2. CDR3 length equals 15 residues. V gave up 4 bases and J gave up 5 bases; unmatched junction bases: 7. Per the germline V gene, CDR1 is MNHEY and CDR2 is SVGAGI. The CDR3 here is CASSSSGSNRETQYF. As DNA, the CDR3 is TGTGCCAGCAGTTCTAGCGGGAGTAACCGGGAGACCCAGTACTTC.

V gene TRBV5-4 combines with J gene TRBJ2-1; the match to TRBD2 covers 12 bases. The CDR3 has 19 residues. The trim removed 4 bases at V and 4 bases at J, leaving 15 bases unmatched. Germline assignment: CDR1 SGHNT and CDR2 YYREEE (reference sequence). CDR3 bases: TGTGCCAGCAGCCACGATGGACTAGCGGGAAACGTCCATTACAATGAGCAGTTCTTC. Translation: CASSHDGLAGNVHYNEQFF.

On this clone: One end of the junction varies from germline; a read error may be responsible. The chain joins TRBV7-2 to TRBJ1-4; no firm D call. The CDR3 extends over 13 amino acids. CDR1 is SGHTA and CDR2 is FQGNSA in the germline V gene. CDR3 sequence (DNA): TGTGCCAGCAGCTGGGTAGGGAATGAAGAACTGTTTTTT. This gives the protein CASSWVGNEELFF. The full variable domain, rest sourced from reference TRBV7-2 and TRBJ1-4, is GAGVSQSPSNKVTEKGKDVELRCDPISGHTALYWYRQSLGQGLEFLIYFQGNSAPDKSGLPSDRFSAERTGGSVSTLTIQRTQQEDSAVYLCASSWVGNEELFFGSGTQLSVL.

V and J are TRBV3-1 (or the pseudogene TRBV3-2) and TRBJ1-2, with 9 nucleotides matching TRBD1. CDR3 size: 14 residues. Germline trimming cut 4 bases from V and 2 bases from J; bases unmatched to any gene: 2. Per the germline V gene, CDR1 is LGHDT and CDR2 is YNNKEL (reference sequence). In nucleotides, the CDR3 is TGTGCCAGCAGCCTCGGGACAGGGAACTATGGCTACACCTTC. Protein sequence: CASSLGTGNYGYTF.

Here the CDR3 reads CASSPLGNTEAFF. The CDR3 DNA sequence: TGTGCCAGTAGTCCCCTTGGGAACACTGAAGCTTTCTTT. V is TRBV19 and J is TRBJ1-1; unclear D gene. Trimming pared 5 bases from V and 1 base from J, leaving 8 bases between. In germline, CDR1 is LNHDA, CDR2 SQIVND (reference sequence). There are 13 residues in the CDR3. The variable domain in full, completed from reference TRBV19 and TRBJ1-1, reads DGGITQSPKYLFRKEGQNVTLSCEQNLNHDAMYWYRQDPGQGLRLIYYSQIVNDFQKGDIAEGYSVSREKKESFPLTVTSAQKNPTAFYLCASSPLGNTEAFFGQGTRLTVV.

The rearrangement links TRBV9 to TRBJ1-3; D is uncertain. CDR1 and CDR2 from the germline V gene are SGDLS and YYNGEE. Trimming cost V 0 bases and J 6 bases, with 10 bases left between them. This CDR3 has 14 amino acids. This chain's CDR3 is CASSVAGRANTIYF. In nucleotides, the CDR3 is TGTGCCAGCAGCGTAGCGGGGAGGGCAAACACCATATATTTT.

The chain recombines TRBV19 with TRBJ1-5, with no clear D. This CDR3 has 13 residues. Between the trimmed V and J ends, which lost 1 base and 13 bases, there was a span of 14 bases. Germline CDR1 LNHDA, CDR2 SQIVND (reference sequence). The CDR3 sequence is CASSIGWSDGQHF. Written as DNA, the CDR3 is TGTGCCAGTAGTATAGGCTGGTCGGACGGTCAGCATTTT.